Shown below are 23 T cell receptor beta chains from a single sample sequenced in a study of relationships among human T cell subsets. From the CD45RA-negative fraction, anti-CD45RO beads picked out CD45RA-RO+ memory T cells. From mRNA, alpha and beta CDR3 regions were amplified using semiquantitative ARM-PCR. ARM-PCR used tagged nested gene-specific primers, then communal superprimers for exponential amplification. From the multiplex PCR reads, TCRdb called clonotypes with MiXCR, one entry per CDR3 protein. The sample contains 7,000 to 9,500 distinct CDR3 sequences, 50% to 60% of which appear only once. Material for sequencing was memory T cells sorted from blood. The source is a man aged 35-49 years in good health.

This chain links TRBV19 with TRBJ2-5; TRBD2 matches at 12 bases. CDR1 LNHDA and CDR2 SQIVND come from the germline V gene (reference sequence). V dropped 7 bases and J dropped 4; count of bases not matched to a gene: 4. The CDR3 has 14 residues. The CDR3 nucleotides read TGTGCCAGTAAACCGGGACTAGCGGGAGAGACCCAGTACTTC. Translation gives CASKPGLAGETQYF.

The count of this clonotype is one. The rearrangement uses TRBV27 and TRBJ1-6; maybe TRBD1 (6 bases). The CDR3 has 14 amino acids. Trimming removed 6 bases from V and 3 bases from J, with 9 bases in between. Germline-derived CDR1 and CDR2 are MNHEY and SMNVEV (reference sequence). The CDR3 is CASSTTGYNSPLHF. For the CDR3, the DNA is TGTGCCAGCAGCACGACAGGCTATAATTCACCCCTCCACTTT.

V is TRBV27 and J is TRBJ2-5, with D hard to call. This CDR3 is built from 14 residues. Germline V CDR1 and CDR2: MNHEY, SMNVEV (reference sequence). V shed 4 bases and J shed 5 bases, with 14 bases lying between them. The CDR3 region has the DNA TGTGCCAGCAGTTCCGACGGACGTGGCGAGACCCAGTACTTC. Residues: CASSSDGRGETQYF.

This rearrangement joins TRBV10-2 to TRBJ2-7; 12 positions agree with TRBD1. CDR3 length: 16 amino acids. J lost 4 bases, V lost 3 bases, and 7 bases had no gene match. Looked up from germline, CDR1 is WSHSY and CDR2 is SAAADI. The CDR3 sequence is CASSDHGTGGKYEQYF. The CDR3 DNA is TGCGCCAGCAGTGACCATGGGACAGGGGGCAAGTACGAGCAGTACTTC.

This clonotype turned up a few times. The V call is TRBV20-1, the J call TRBJ2-7; D is unclear. The CDR3 is 12 amino acids. CDR1 is DFQATT and CDR2 is SNEGSKA in the germline V gene (reference sequence). Trimming stripped 6 bases from V and 1 base from J, with 10 bases between. The CDR3: CSAQGQSYEQYF. The CDR3 DNA follows: TGCAGTGCCCAAGGGCAGTCCTACGAGCAGTACTTC.

This rearrangement joins TRBV11-2 to TRBJ1-1; 7 bases fit TRBD1. Germline V gene lookup returns CDR1 SGHAT and CDR2 FQNNGV. Trimming at V came to 0 bases and at J to 1 base, leaving 2 bases not matched to a gene. The CDR3 loop spans 15 amino acids. As DNA, the CDR3 is TGTGCCAGCAGCTTAGATGGGACAGCGAACACTGAAGCTTTCTTT. Encoded protein: CASSLDGTANTEAFF.

The chain links TRBV5-1 to TRBJ1-2; no clear D gene. The CDR3 runs 13 residues. Germline-derived CDR1 and CDR2 are SGHRS and YFSETQ. Trimming pared 4 bases from V and 5 bases from J, leaving 12 bases between. CDR3 region: CASSMTFEYGYTF. Written as DNA, the CDR3 is TGCGCCAGCAGCATGACCTTTGAATATGGCTACACCTTC. Full variable domain (missing parts from reference TRBV5-1 and TRBJ1-2): KAGVTQTPRYLIKTRGQQVTLSCSPISGHRSVSWYQQTPGQGLQFLFEYFSETQRNKGNFPGRFSGRQFSNSRSEMNVSTLELGDSALYLCASSMTFEYGYTFGSGTRLTVV.

This chain uses TRBV5-1 with TRBJ1-4, with no clear D. CDR3 size: 15 residues. V gave up 0 bases and J gave up 0 bases, with 6 bases separating them. Germline V gene lookup returns CDR1 SGHRS and CDR2 YFSETQ. CDR3 coding DNA: TGCGCCAGCAGCTTGGGACGGACAACTAATGAAAAACTGTTTTTT. Amino acids: CASSLGRTTNEKLFF.

V and J are TRBV20-1 and TRBJ2-7; D is ambiguous. CDR3 length: 12 amino acids. Germline V gives CDR1 DFQATT, CDR2 SNEGSKA (reference sequence). Trimming shortened V by 6 bases and J by 5 bases, and 14 bases separated the two germline ends. For the CDR3, the DNA is TGCAGTGCGGTTGGGGAATCCCACGAGCAGTACTTC. Its translation is CSAVGESHEQYF.

This rearrangement joins TRBV7-9 to TRBJ2-1, with no clear D. V dropped 11 bases and J dropped 4 bases, with 9 bases sitting between them. Germline V CDR1 and CDR2: SEHNR, FQNEAQ (reference sequence). This CDR3 has 11 amino acids. The CDR3 spells CAGNQYNEQFF. The CDR3 region has the DNA TGTGCCGGGAACCAGTACAATGAGCAGTTCTTC.

The chain joins TRBV14 to TRBJ2-1; no reliable D call. The CDR3 loop spans 14 amino acids. Germline V lookup: CDR1 SGHDN, CDR2 FVKESK. V dropped 0 bases and J dropped 7 bases, with 10 bases sitting between them. The CDR3 loop reads CASSQDTLVNEQFF. CDR3 coding DNA: TGTGCCAGCAGCCAAGATACTCTAGTGAATGAGCAGTTCTTC.

The V call is TRBV25-1, the J call TRBJ1-6; D may be TRBD1 (5 bases). Trimming cost V 4 bases and J 7 bases, with 26 bases left between them. The germline V gene encodes CDR1 MGHDK and CDR2 SYGVNS. The length of the CDR3 is 19 residues. As DNA, the CDR3 is TGTGCCAGCAGTGGGGGGGATATGGGGCAGGTTATTCCAAATTCACCCCTCCACTTT. It yields the protein CASSGGDMGQVIPNSPLHF.

V gene TRBV11-1 combines with J gene TRBJ2-7; 7 bases fit TRBD2. The CDR3 runs 14 residues. Losses at the gene ends were 5 bases for V and 2 bases for J; bases not matched to a gene: 6. CDR1 and CDR2 (germline): SGHAT, FQDESV (reference sequence). This CDR3 reads CASSTRAGTYEQYF. The CDR3 DNA is TGTGCCAGCAGCACCCGAGCGGGGACCTACGAGCAGTACTTC.

This clonotype appeared once. This chain joins TRBV11-2 and TRBJ2-2; D remains ambiguous. V lost 0 bases and J 2 bases, leaving 7 bases between the germline ends. The CDR3 has 15 amino acids. Germline CDR1 SGHAT, CDR2 FQNNGV. CDR3 region: CASSLDSGNTGELFF. The CDR3 nucleotides read TGTGCCAGCAGCTTAGATTCGGGCAACACCGGGGAGCTGTTTTTT.

The chain is built from TRBV13 and TRBJ2-7, with D maybe TRBD2 (6 bases). V gave up 2 bases and J gave up 5 bases, with 10 bases separating them. Germline V gene lookup returns CDR1 PRHDT and CDR2 FYEKMQ (reference sequence). The CDR3 sequence is 13 residues long. CDR3 sequence: CASSLRRGNEQYF. The CDR3, as DNA: TGTGCCAGCAGCTTAAGGAGGGGAAACGAGCAGTACTTC.

The rearrangement joins TRBV7-9 to TRBJ1-5; the D is unclear. Germline V gives CDR1 SEHNR, CDR2 FQNEAQ (reference sequence). Between the trimmed V and J ends, which lost 3 bases and 4 bases, there was a span of 10 bases. This CDR3 spans 14 amino acids. The CDR3 region is CASSLGMQNQPQHF. The CDR3 DNA is TGTGCCAGCAGCTTGGGTATGCAAAATCAGCCCCAGCATTTT.

Only a few counts were recorded for this clonotype. This chain connects TRBV29-1 to TRBJ2-7; D might be TRBD1 (6 bases). The CDR3 spans 12 residues. The V gene's germline CDR1 is SQVTM and CDR2 ANQGSEA. Trimming removed 8 bases from V and 0 bases from J, with 11 bases in between. CDR3 sequence reads: CSIRDNSYEQYF. In DNA, the CDR3 is TGCAGCATCCGGGACAACTCCTACGAGCAGTACTTC.

The rearrangement links TRBV12-3 or TRBV12-4 to TRBJ1-3; no clear D gene. The CDR3 runs 14 residues. Trimming removed 6 bases from V and 2 bases from J, with 11 bases in between. The CDR3 coding sequence is TGTGCCAGCAGCCCCGACTGGGCTGGAAACACCATATATTTT. Its protein product is CASSPDWAGNTIYF.

This rearrangement joins TRBV4-2 to TRBJ2-3; TRBD1 aligns across 10 bases. V lost 4 bases, J lost 2 bases, and 9 bases stayed unmatched. The CDR3 consists of 17 residues. Germline lookup yields CDR1 LGHNA and CDR2 YNFKEQ. CDR3 bases: TGTGCCAGCAGCCGGGTACCGGGACAGGGGTACACAGATACGCAGTATTTT. It translates to CASSRVPGQGYTDTQYF.

This sequence joins TRBV12-3 or TRBV12-4 and TRBJ2-6; 10 bases agree with TRBD1. There are 17 residues in the CDR3. Trimming cost V 5 bases and J 1 base; bases outside gene matches: 5. Written as DNA, the CDR3 is TGTGCCAGCAGTCCGGGACAGGGGATTTCTGGGGCCAACGTCCTGACTTTC. The encoded protein is CASSPGQGISGANVLTF.

This sequence joins TRBV30 and TRBJ2-6; D is unclear. Trimming left V 2 bases short and J 0 bases short, with 5 bases between. The CDR3 has 14 amino acids. CDR1 is GTSNPN and CDR2 is SVGIG in the germline V gene (reference sequence). CDR3 in amino acids: CAWSMDSGANVLTF. The DNA of the CDR3 is TGTGCCTGGAGTATGGACTCTGGGGCCAACGTCCTGACTTTC.

The chain joins TRBV6-4 to TRBJ1-6; D gene ambiguous. The CDR3 consists of 13 residues. Germline CDR1 is MRHNA and CDR2 is SNTAGT. V was cut by 2 bases and J by 7 bases, with 6 bases left in between. CDR3 sequence (DNA): TGTGCCAGCAGTGACAGCGCAAATTCACCCCTCCACTTT. It codes for CASSDSANSPLHF.

J is TRBJ2-1 and V is TRBV14, with a weak D call TRBD1 (6 bases). In germline, CDR1 is SGHDN, CDR2 FVKESK. The CDR3 is 13 residues long. V was shortened by 5 bases and J by 7 bases, with 12 bases between the two germline ends. The CDR3 region has the DNA TGTGCCAGCAGCAACAACAGGGTTAATGAGCAGTTCTTC. It specifies CASSNNRVNEQFF.